Presented here are 16 T cell receptor beta chains from one specimen sequenced in a study of T cell responses to AZD1222 COVID-19 vaccine. Repertoires were generated with immunoSEQ multiplex PCR, while TCRdb's copy carries only in-frame clones and drops some. The table has roughly 190,000 clones, approximately 93% seen once; the top ten hold approximately 4%. The input for sequencing was peripheral blood, taken on day 0 of AZD1222 vaccination. These TCRs come from an adult in good health.

CDR3 sequence reads: CSYKDKPYEQYF. The CDR3 DNA reads as TGCAGCTATAAAGACAAACCCTACGAGCAGTACTTC. This rearrangement joins TRBV29-1 to TRBJ2-7; D not certain. The CDR3 sequence is 12 residues long. The germline gives CDR1 SQVTM, CDR2 ANQGSEA. V shed 8 bases and J shed 2 bases, with 13 bases lying between them.

V gene TRBV7-6 combines with J gene TRBJ2-5; D is tentatively TRBD1 or TRBD2 (5 bases each). CDR3 length equals 16 residues. V shed 5 bases and J shed 4 bases, with 20 bases lying between them. Germline V gene data show CDR1 as SGHVS and CDR2 as FNYEAQ. The CDR3 region has the DNA TGTGCCAGCAGCCCGACCGAGGGACGGCCTAGAGAGACCCAGTACTTC. Encoded protein: CASSPTEGRPRETQYF.

This clone has just one count. V is TRBV11-2 and J is TRBJ2-7; D may match TRBD1 or TRBD2 (5 bases each). CDR1 and CDR2 (germline): SGHAT, FQNNGV. The V end was cut by 1 base, the J end by 0 bases, with 13 bases between. The CDR3 length is 16 residues. CDR3 region: CASSLGEGLGSYEQYF. DNA of the CDR3: TGTGCCAGCAGCTTAGGAGAGGGGCTCGGCTCCTACGAGCAGTACTTC.

The CDR3 bases are TGCGCCAGCAGCCACATCGCGGACTATGGCTACACCTTC. Its translation is CASSHIADYGYTF. V gene TRBV4-1 combines with J gene TRBJ1-2, with D unresolved. Trimming removed 3 bases from V and 3 bases from J, with 8 bases in between. This CDR3 is built from 13 residues. CDR1 and CDR2 (germline): MGHRA, YSYEKL.

The chain joins TRBV6-5 to TRBJ1-2; D call uncertain. The ends were cut back, 7 bases at V and 8 bases at J, with 23 bases in the middle. This CDR3 region has 15 residues. Germline values: CDR1 MNHEY, CDR2 SVGAGI. DNA for the CDR3: TGTGCCAGCACTTTACCCGTCGGGGAAATTTACGGCTACACCTTC. Encoded protein: CASTLPVGEIYGYTF.

V and J are TRBV6-5 and TRBJ2-2, with 7 bases fitting TRBD2. The germline V gene encodes CDR1 MNHEY and CDR2 SVGAGI. Germline trimming cut 11 bases from V and 2 bases from J; bases unmatched to any gene: 2. This CDR3 has 12 amino acids. The DNA for the CDR3 is TGTGCCGGGGAGGGAAACACCGGGGAGCTGTTTTTT. Translating it yields CAGEGNTGELFF.

V and J are TRBV6-5 and TRBJ1-2, with D hard to call. Trimming shortened V by 7 bases and J by 4 bases, and 13 bases separated the two germline ends. CDR1 MNHEY and CDR2 SVGAGI come from the germline V gene. The CDR3 runs 13 residues. CDR3 DNA: TGTGCCAGCACTCTGGAGACGCCCTATGGCTACACCTTC. The encoded protein is CASTLETPYGYTF.

This chain links TRBV10-1 with TRBJ2-2, with 9 bases fitting TRBD1. Per the germline V gene, CDR1 is WNHNN and CDR2 is SYGVQD (reference sequence). The CDR3 totals 15 residues. Losses at the gene ends were 5 bases for V and 4 bases for J; bases not matched to a gene: 5. CDR3 region: CASSPGQGPTGELFF. The DNA of the CDR3 is TGCGCCAGCAGTCCGGGACAGGGTCCCACCGGGGAGCTGTTTTTT.

This chain joins TRBV3-1 (or the pseudogene TRBV3-2) and TRBJ1-6; the D is unclear. Germline loops: CDR1 LGHDT, CDR2 YNNKEL (reference sequence). Trimming took 1 base from V and 9 from J, leaving 4 bases between them. This CDR3 spans 12 amino acids. For the CDR3, the DNA is TGTGCCAGCAGCCAAGTAACTTCACCCCTCCACTTT. Translation: CASSQVTSPLHF.

The chain is built from TRBV11-2 and TRBJ2-3; 11 bases are a match to TRBD2. Trimming took 5 bases from V and 2 from J; bases not matched to a gene: 9. This CDR3 contains 17 residues. The germline V gene encodes CDR1 SGHAT and CDR2 FQNNGV. The CDR3 protein is CASSPVLTSGATDTQYF. As DNA, the CDR3 is TGTGCCAGCAGCCCAGTCCTGACTAGCGGGGCCACAGATACGCAGTATTTT.

CDR3 region: CASGLVPPGNQPQHF. The CDR3 DNA sequence: TGTGCTAGTGGTTTGGTCCCCCCGGGCAATCAGCCCCAGCATTTT. The V and J genes are TRBV12-5 and TRBJ1-5, with unresolved D. V lost 0 bases to trimming and J lost 2 bases, with 8 bases between them. The CDR3 totals 15 residues. The germline CDR1 and CDR2 sequences are LGHNT and FRNRAP.

The V and J genes are TRBV5-6 and TRBJ1-1; 8 nucleotides agree with TRBD1. V gave up 3 bases and J gave up 7 bases; unmatched junction bases: 14. Germline values: CDR1 SGHDT, CDR2 YYEEEE. CDR3 length equals 16 residues. CDR3 DNA: TGTGCCAGCAGCTGGTGGACAGGGAGCGATTTCGGTGAAGCTTTCTTT. Its protein is CASSWWTGSDFGEAFF.

The V and J genes are TRBV3-1 (or the pseudogene TRBV3-2) and TRBJ2-7; tentatively, D is TRBD2 (6 bases). V was clipped by 4 bases and J by 3 bases, with 13 bases between them. This CDR3 comprises 14 residues. Germline loops: CDR1 LGHDT, CDR2 YNNKEL (reference sequence). The CDR3 region is CASSPLVSGYEQYF. The CDR3, as DNA: TGTGCCAGCAGCCCCTTGGTTAGCGGCTACGAGCAGTACTTC.

The V call is TRBV5-5, the J call TRBJ2-5; 7 bases line up with TRBD2. Trimming took 4 bases from V and 1 from J; bases not matched to a gene: 4. In germline, CDR1 is SGHKS, CDR2 YYEKEE (reference sequence). The CDR3 covers 14 residues. CDR3 protein: CASSPTSSQETQYF. The DNA of the CDR3 is TGTGCCAGCAGCCCGACTAGCTCCCAAGAGACCCAGTACTTC.

This chain links TRBV6-2 or TRBV6-3 with TRBJ1-5; tentative D call: TRBD1 (6 bases). CDR3 length: 15 residues. CDR1 is MNHEY and CDR2 is SVGEGT in the germline V gene. Between the trimmed V and J ends, which lost 6 bases and 3 bases, there was a span of 15 bases. CDR3 DNA sequence: TGTGCCAGCAGCCTCTGGGGGGGGGCCAATCAGCCCCAGCATTTT. This translates into CASSLWGGANQPQHF.

The chain joins TRBV30 to TRBJ2-3; the D gene is possibly TRBD2 (6 bases). Germline assignment: CDR1 GTSNPN and CDR2 SVGIG (reference sequence). This CDR3 comprises 12 residues. Between the trimmed V and J ends, which lost 4 bases and 1 base, there was a span of 6 bases. The CDR3: CAWTSGTDTQYF. The CDR3 DNA follows: TGTGCCTGGACTAGCGGCACAGATACGCAGTATTTT.